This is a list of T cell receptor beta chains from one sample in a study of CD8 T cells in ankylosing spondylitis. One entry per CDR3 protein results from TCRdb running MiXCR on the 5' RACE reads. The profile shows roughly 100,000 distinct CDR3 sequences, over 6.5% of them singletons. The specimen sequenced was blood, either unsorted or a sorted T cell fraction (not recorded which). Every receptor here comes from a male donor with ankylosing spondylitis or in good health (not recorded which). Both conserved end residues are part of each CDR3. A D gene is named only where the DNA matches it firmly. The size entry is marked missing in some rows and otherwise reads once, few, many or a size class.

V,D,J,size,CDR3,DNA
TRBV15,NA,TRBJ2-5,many,CATRARDLNTETQYF,TGTGCCACTAGGGCCCGGGACCTTAACACGGAGACCCAGTACTTC
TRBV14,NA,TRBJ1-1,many,CASSPWGGYTEAFF,TGTGCCAGCAGCCCTTGGGGGGGATACACTGAAGCTTTCTTT
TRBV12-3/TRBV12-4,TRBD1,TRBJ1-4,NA,CASSLTGGREKLFF,TGTGCCAGCAGTTTGACAGGGGGCAGGGAAAAACTGTTTTTT
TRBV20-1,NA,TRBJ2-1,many,CSARTGGLYNEQFF,TGCAGTGCTAGGACAGGAGGGTTATACAATGAGCAGTTCTTC
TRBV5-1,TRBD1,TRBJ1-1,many,CASSQTGSDSAFF,TGCGCCAGCAGCCAGACAGGGTCTGATTCGGCTTTCTTT
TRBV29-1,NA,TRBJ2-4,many,CSVVWTRGNIQYF,TGCAGCGTTGTATGGACACGTGGAAACATTCAGTACTTC
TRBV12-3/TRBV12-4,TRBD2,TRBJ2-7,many,CASRSSWGLAGDYEQYF,TGTGCCAGCAGATCCTCTTGGGGACTAGCGGGAGACTACGAGCAGTACTTC
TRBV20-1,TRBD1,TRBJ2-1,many,CSAPGTGSYNEQFF,TGCAGTGCACCCGGGACAGGCTCTTACAATGAGCAGTTCTTC
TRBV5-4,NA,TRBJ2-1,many,CASTRGRNNEQFF,TGTGCCAGCACCCGGGGGAGGAACAATGAGCAGTTCTTC
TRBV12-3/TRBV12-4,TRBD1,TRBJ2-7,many,CASSFPTGSSYEQYF,TGTGCCAGCAGCTTCCCGACAGGGAGCTCCTACGAGCAGTACTTC
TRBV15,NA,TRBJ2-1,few,CATSRGGFPYNEQFF,TGTGCCACCAGCAGAGGGGGGTTCCCTTACAATGAGCAGTTCTTC
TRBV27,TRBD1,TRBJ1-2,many,CASWDRGGYGYTF,TGTGCCAGCTGGGACAGGGGAGGCTATGGCTACACCTTC
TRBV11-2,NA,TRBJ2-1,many,CASSLRGLFIGEQFF,TGTGCCAGCAGCCTCCGGGGACTCTTCATCGGGGAGCAGTTCTTC
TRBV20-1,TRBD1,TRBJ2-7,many,CSARVTGGYYEQYF,TGCAGTGCTAGAGTAACAGGGGGCTACTACGAGCAGTACTTC
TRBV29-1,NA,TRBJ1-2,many,CSASTDGRYTF,TGCAGCGCCTCTACTGACGGGCGGTACACCTTC
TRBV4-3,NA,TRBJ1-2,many,CASSQDTGIGYGYTF,TGCGCCAGCAGCCAAGATACGGGGATAGGTTACGGCTACACCTTC
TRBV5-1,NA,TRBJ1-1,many,CASSLGGHITEAFF,TGCGCCAGCAGCTTGGGGGGGCATATCACTGAAGCTTTCTTT
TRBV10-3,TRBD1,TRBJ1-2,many,CAISESPTGGGYGYTF,TGTGCCATCAGTGAGTCCCCGACAGGGGGCGGTTATGGCTACACCTTC
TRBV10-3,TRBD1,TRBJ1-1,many,CAIRRPGTGITEAFF,TGTGCCATCAGGAGACCCGGGACAGGGATAACTGAAGCTTTCTTT
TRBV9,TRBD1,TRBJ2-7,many,CASSSRQGTSYEQYF,TGTGCCAGCAGCTCAAGACAGGGGACGTCCTACGAGCAGTACTTC
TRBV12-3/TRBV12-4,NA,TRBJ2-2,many,CASSLDQGRYTGELFF,TGTGCCAGCAGTTTAGATCAGGGTCGGTACACCGGGGAGCTGTTTTTT
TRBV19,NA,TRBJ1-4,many,CASRYGTVTNEKLFF,TGTGCCAGCCGATACGGGACGGTAACTAATGAAAAACTGTTTTTT
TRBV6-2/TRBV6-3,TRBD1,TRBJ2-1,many,CASSYSDRGLNEQFF,TGTGCCAGCAGTTACTCGGACAGGGGTTTGAATGAGCAGTTCTTC
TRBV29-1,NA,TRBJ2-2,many,CSVVPVENTGELFF,TGCAGCGTTGTCCCCGTTGAGAACACCGGGGAGCTGTTTTTT